This T cell receptor beta chain was recovered during a study of OX40 agonist ivuxolimab in advanced cancers. Produced via immunoSEQ multiplex PCR; TCRdb's table is partial and in-frame only. The sample records approximately 83,000 clones, approximately 84% being singletons. Germline-derived CDR1 and CDR2 are LNHDA and SQIVND (reference sequence). V dropped 4 bases and J dropped 8 bases, with 11 bases sitting between them. The CDR3 has 12 amino acids. The receptor's source is an adult with an advanced solid tumor such as melanoma, head and neck, liver or kidney cancer. Sequencing was performed on CD4+ or CD8+ T cells sorted from blood, taken in a trial of the OX40 agonist ivuxolimab. This rearrangement joins TRBV19 to TRBJ1-1; D is ambiguous. The CDR3 region has the DNA TGTGCCAGTAGTACGTTTTACTCGGAAGCTTTCTTT. Its translation is CASSTFYSEAFF.